These 27 T cell receptor beta chains were sequenced from one sample in a study of shared clonotypes between healthy human individuals. Clones were sequenced by immunoSEQ multiplex PCR, and TCRdb holds only the in-frame ones, with some missing. The sample lists roughly 640,000 clones, 74% occurring once. Sequenced sample: memory CD4+ T cells sorted from blood. Described subset: CD45RA-negative fraction. The receptors shown here come from a young woman in good health.

The V and J genes are TRBV5-1 and TRBJ1-1; TRBD1 is a possible D gene (5 bases). The CDR3 length is 19 residues. CDR1 is SGHRS, CDR2 YFSETQ, per germline. Trimming removed 3 bases at V and 2 bases at J, with 26 bases between. CDR3 region: CASSSFWTPTGPSNTEAFF. Here the CDR3 DNA reads TGCGCCAGCAGCTCATTTTGGACCCCCACGGGACCGTCCAACACTGAAGCTTTCTTT.

The J gene is TRBJ2-7, the V gene TRBV11-2; TRBD2 aligns across 8 bases. Germline lookup yields CDR1 SGHAT and CDR2 FQNNGV. There are 15 residues in the CDR3. The V gene end was trimmed by 4 bases and the J gene end by 6 bases; junction bases not matched to a gene: 11. CDR3 sequence: CASSSISGTLLEQYF. The DNA of the CDR3 is TGTGCCAGCAGCTCGATTAGCGGGACCCTTCTCGAGCAGTACTTC.

This clone has just one count. The V call is TRBV28, the J call TRBJ2-2; D is uncertain. V was pared by 2 bases and J by 6 bases, with 10 bases between. The CDR3 totals 14 residues. Germline loops: CDR1 MDHEN, CDR2 SYDVKM. The CDR3 DNA follows: TGTGCCAGCAGTTTAGGTCCCTTACCCGGGGAGCTGTTTTTT. Protein product: CASSLGPLPGELFF.

The chain uses TRBV7-9 and TRBJ1-3; a possible D gene is TRBD1 (5 bases). The CDR3 is made up of 16 amino acids. Germline CDR1 SEHNR, CDR2 FQNEAQ (reference sequence). Trimming removed 0 bases at V and 0 bases at J, with 9 bases between. DNA for the CDR3: TGTGCCAGCAGCTTAGCGACGGGACCCTCTGGAAACACCATATATTTT. Protein sequence: CASSLATGPSGNTIYF.

The chain uses TRBV2 and TRBJ2-5; 8 nucleotides line up with TRBD1. The trim removed 6 bases at V and 6 bases at J, leaving 12 bases unmatched. Per the germline V gene, CDR1 is SNHLY and CDR2 is FYNNEI. The CDR3 totals 15 residues. DNA for the CDR3: TGTGCCAGCAGCGGGCAAGGACAGGGAGAGAAGACCCAGTACTTC. The encoded protein is CASSGQGQGEKTQYF.

The chain is built from TRBV18 and TRBJ1-4; maybe TRBD1 (6 bases). The germline V and J ends were trimmed by 3 bases and 7 bases, with 12 bases remaining between them. CDR3 length: 14 residues. Germline CDR1 and CDR2: KGHSH and LQKENI. CDR3 sequence: CASSPDRQGEKLFF. The CDR3 DNA reads TGTGCCAGCTCACCCGACAGGCAGGGTGAAAAACTGTTTTTT.

Points on this clone: A much more abundant neighbour one base away suggests this may be a read error. The rearrangement links TRBV4-3 to TRBJ2-5; D is unclear. This CDR3 region has 11 residues. Trimming took off 2 bases at V and 2 bases at J, with 0 bases between the two ends. CDR1 and CDR2 (germline): LGHNA, YSLEER. The CDR3 nucleotides read TGCGCCAGCAGCCAACAAGAGACCCAGTACTTC. Its protein product is CASSQQETQYF.

This clone came up once. V gene TRBV10-1 combines with J gene TRBJ2-1, with D unclear. This CDR3 is 16 amino acids long. Germline values: CDR1 WNHNN, CDR2 SYGVQD (reference sequence). Trimming pared 3 bases from V and 0 bases from J, leaving 12 bases between. CDR3 bases: TGCGCCAGCAGTGAACTATCTTCAAGCTCCTACAATGAGCAGTTCTTC. It specifies CASSELSSSSYNEQFF.

The chain's CDR3 is CASRSEGNQPQHF. For the CDR3, the DNA is TGTGCCAGCAGATCAGAGGGCAATCAGCCCCAGCATTTT. V is TRBV28 and J is TRBJ1-5; no reliable D call. Germline lookup yields CDR1 MDHEN and CDR2 SYDVKM. Deletions cut 6 bases from V and 2 bases from J, with 8 bases between. The CDR3 runs 13 residues.

The V gene is TRBV5-1, the J gene TRBJ2-6; either TRBD1 or TRBD2 may supply D (5 bases each). This CDR3 spans 12 amino acids. Germline CDR1 reads SGHRS; CDR2 reads YFSETQ. Trimming shortened V by 6 bases and J by 11 bases, and 12 bases separated the two germline ends. CDR3 protein: CASTGETDVLTF. The CDR3 region has the DNA TGCGCCAGCACCGGGGAGACAGACGTCCTGACTTTC. Supplemented by reference TRBV5-1 and TRBJ2-6, the full variable domain reads KAGVTQTPRYLIKTRGQQVTLSCSPISGHRSVSWYQQTPGQGLQFLFEYFSETQRNKGNFPGRFSGRQFSNSRSEMNVSTLELGDSALYLCASTGETDVLTFGAGSRLTVL.

The chain has TRBV5-1 and TRBJ2-7, with a weak D call TRBD2 (6 bases). CDR3 length equals 17 residues. Trimming removed 4 bases at V and 1 base at J, with 21 bases between. Looked up from germline, CDR1 is SGHRS and CDR2 is YFSETQ. The CDR3 DNA reads TGCGCCAGCAGCCCTCAGGTTCAGGGAGGAGCTTCCTACGAGCAGTACTTC. Its protein product is CASSPQVQGGASYEQYF.

This clone was counted ten times or more. The same CDR3 also results from other DNA sequences found in this sample. In DNA, the CDR3 is TGCGCCAGCAGCTTGGGGGACAGGGACCACAATGAGCAGTTCTTC. Amino acids: CASSLGDRDHNEQFF. V and J are TRBV5-1 and TRBJ2-1; 9 positions agree with TRBD1. In germline, CDR1 is SGHRS, CDR2 YFSETQ. With 0 bases clipped from V and 5 bases from J, the junction kept 3 bases outside the gene matches. The CDR3 contains 15 residues.

The gene calls are TRBV19 and TRBJ1-5; the D gene is possibly TRBD1 (5 bases). Trimming took 10 bases from V and 7 from J, leaving 20 bases between them. Looked up from germline, CDR1 is LNHDA and CDR2 is SQIVND (reference sequence). The CDR3 has 14 residues. CDR3 sequence reads: CATEPTRVGQPQHF. DNA for the CDR3: TGTGCCACAGAGCCTACCAGGGTCGGACAGCCCCAGCATTTT. The whole variable domain, filled in from reference TRBV19 and TRBJ1-5, reads DGGITQSPKYLFRKEGQNVTLSCEQNLNHDAMYWYRQDPGQGLRLIYYSQIVNDFQKGDIAEGYSVSREKKESFPLTVTSAQKNPTAFYLCATEPTRVGQPQHFGDGTRLSIL.

The chain uses TRBV11-2 and TRBJ2-3; 7 bases map to TRBD1. Germline-derived CDR1 and CDR2 are SGHAT and FQNNGV. CDR3 size: 14 residues. V lost 7 bases and J lost 3; bases outside the gene matches: 7. The DNA of the CDR3 is TGTGCCAGCAAACCGGGACAGCCAACAGATACGCAGTATTTT. It yields the protein CASKPGQPTDTQYF. Complete variable domain (other parts from reference TRBV11-2 and TRBJ2-3): EAGVAQSPRYKIIEKRQSVAFWCNPISGHATLYWYQQILGQGPKLLIQFQNNGVVDDSQLPKDRFSAERLKGVDSTLKIQPAKLEDSAVYLCASKPGQPTDTQYFGPGTRLTVL.

This rearrangement joins TRBV19 to TRBJ2-1, with 7 bases matching TRBD2. V shed 4 bases and J 4 bases; nucleotides not matched to a gene: 4. CDR1 is LNHDA and CDR2 is SQIVND in the germline V gene (reference sequence). The CDR3 runs 14 residues. CDR3 sequence: CASSTLAVYNEQFF. For the CDR3, the DNA is TGTGCCAGTAGTACGCTAGCGGTGTACAATGAGCAGTTCTTC.

The CDR3 here is CASSPQGRASEQYF. The CDR3 coding sequence is TGCGCCAGCAGCCCCCAGGGTCGGGCCTCCGAGCAGTACTTC. The V call is TRBV5-1, the J call TRBJ2-7, with D possibly TRBD1 on 5 matching bases. CDR1 is SGHRS, CDR2 YFSETQ, per germline. Trimming removed 4 bases at V and 6 bases at J, with 17 bases between. CDR3 length equals 14 residues.

This clone was recorded a few times. Other nucleotide sequences in the sample specify the same CDR3. The chain carries TRBV7-2 and TRBJ2-1; 7 bases map to TRBD1. V gave up 4 bases and J gave up 0 bases; unmatched junction bases: 3. The length of the CDR3 is 15 residues. Looked up from germline, CDR1 is SGHTA and CDR2 is FQGNSA. The CDR3: CASSSTGSSYNEQFF. In DNA, the CDR3 is TGTGCCAGCAGCTCGACAGGGAGCTCCTACAATGAGCAGTTCTTC. Complete variable domain (other parts from reference TRBV7-2 and TRBJ2-1): GAGVSQSPSNKVTEKGKDVELRCDPISGHTALYWYRQSLGQGLEFLIYFQGNSAPDKSGLPSDRFSAERTGGSVSTLTIQRTQQEDSAVYLCASSSTGSSYNEQFFGPGTRLTVL.

This sequence joins TRBV5-6 and TRBJ2-7; 7 bases map to TRBD2. The V and J ends lost 0 bases and 6 bases, in that order; junction bases with no gene match: 12. Germline-derived CDR1 and CDR2 are SGHDT and YYEEEE. This CDR3 is built from 16 residues. The CDR3 is CASSLGFISGGSEQYF. The CDR3 DNA reads as TGTGCCAGCAGCTTGGGTTTCATCTCGGGGGGATCCGAGCAGTACTTC.

The J gene is TRBJ2-5, the V gene TRBV25-1; D is undetermined. The tail of the sequence fits TRBJ2-7 better, so the J call may be wrong. Germline V CDR1 and CDR2: MGHDK, SYGVNS. This CDR3 comprises 13 residues. The CDR3 nucleotides read TGTGCCAGCAGTGAAGGGCAGTCCTACGAGCAGTACTTC. Its translation: CASSEGQSYEQYF.

The CDR3 reads CASSTRGGPRELLHF. The CDR3 coding sequence is TGTGCCAGCAGCACACGTGGGGGGCCCCGGGAGCTCCTCCACTTT. This chain links TRBV28 with TRBJ1-6; possibly TRBD1 for D (6 bases). Trimming took off 6 bases at V and 15 bases at J, with 24 bases between the two ends. This CDR3 spans 15 amino acids. Looked up from germline, CDR1 is MDHEN and CDR2 is SYDVKM.

V gene TRBV27 combines with J gene TRBJ1-6; D is possibly TRBD1 (5 bases). The V gene lost 8 bases and the J gene lost 7 bases, with 24 bases spanning the gap. The CDR3 runs to 17 residues. The germline V gene encodes CDR1 MNHEY and CDR2 SMNVEV (reference sequence). The CDR3 sequence is CASYSFYRDRRNSPLHF. The CDR3 nucleotides are TGTGCCAGCTACAGTTTCTATAGGGACCGGAGGAATTCACCCCTCCACTTT.

As to this clone: The same CDR3 arises from other DNA sequences in this sample as well. This chain connects TRBV2 to TRBJ1-5, with D tentatively TRBD1 (6 bases). From germline, CDR1 is SNHLY and CDR2 FYNNEI. Between the trimmed V and J ends, which lost 4 bases and 5 bases, there was a span of 9 bases. This CDR3 is 13 amino acids long. The CDR3 reads CASSGTEDQPQHF. The CDR3 region has the DNA TGTGCCAGCAGTGGGACAGAAGATCAGCCCCAGCATTTT.

Details on this clone: It is likely a read error: a sequence one base away is far more abundant. V gene TRBV7-9 combines with J gene TRBJ1-1, with 7 nucleotides matching TRBD1. Trimming cost V 5 bases and J 5 bases; bases outside gene matches: 2. CDR3 size: 12 residues. The germline V gene encodes CDR1 SEHNR and CDR2 FQNEAQ (reference sequence). This CDR3 reads CASSIQGTEAFF. CDR3 nucleotides: TGTGCCAGCAGCATACAGGGGACTGAAGCTTTCTTT.

Comments on this clone: A junction end diverges from the germline sequence, so it may reflect a read error. The chain carries TRBV19 and TRBJ1-5; tentatively, D is TRBD1 (6 bases). Germline V CDR1 and CDR2: LNHDA, SQIVND (reference sequence). CDR3 length: 21 residues. The CDR3 region is CASSPRPLGQSKKKSNHPQHF. In DNA form, the CDR3 reads TGTGCCAGTAGTCCCAGACCCCTCGGACAGTCGAAAAAGAAAAGCAATCATCCCCAGCATTTT.

Points on this clone: The sample holds other DNA sequences that translate to the same CDR3. The chain is built from TRBV6-5 and TRBJ2-3, with D possibly TRBD2 on 6 matching bases. The V end lost 6 bases, the J end lost 4 bases, and 14 bases lay between the germline ends. Germline values: CDR1 MNHEY, CDR2 SVGAGI. The length of the CDR3 is 14 residues. The CDR3 loop reads CASSSGGGPDTQYF. For the CDR3, the DNA is TGTGCCAGCAGCTCTGGAGGAGGGCCAGATACGCAGTATTTT.

A few counts support this clone. The chain joins TRBV2 to TRBJ1-4; D gene unclear. The V end lost 6 bases, the J end lost 7 bases, and 15 bases lay between the germline ends. In germline, CDR1 is SNHLY, CDR2 FYNNEI. This CDR3 has 14 amino acids. The CDR3 here is CASSNPAGGEKLFF. The CDR3 bases are TGTGCCAGCAGCAATCCGGCAGGAGGTGAAAAACTGTTTTTT.

This sequence joins TRBV2 and TRBJ1-5; weak D call: TRBD1 (5 bases). Germline V lookup: CDR1 SNHLY, CDR2 FYNNEI. Trimming stripped 7 bases from V and 4 bases from J, with 11 bases between. This CDR3 has 13 residues. The CDR3 nucleotides read TGTGCCAGCAAACAGGACGTGAATCAGCCCCAGCATTTT. It yields the protein CASKQDVNQPQHF.